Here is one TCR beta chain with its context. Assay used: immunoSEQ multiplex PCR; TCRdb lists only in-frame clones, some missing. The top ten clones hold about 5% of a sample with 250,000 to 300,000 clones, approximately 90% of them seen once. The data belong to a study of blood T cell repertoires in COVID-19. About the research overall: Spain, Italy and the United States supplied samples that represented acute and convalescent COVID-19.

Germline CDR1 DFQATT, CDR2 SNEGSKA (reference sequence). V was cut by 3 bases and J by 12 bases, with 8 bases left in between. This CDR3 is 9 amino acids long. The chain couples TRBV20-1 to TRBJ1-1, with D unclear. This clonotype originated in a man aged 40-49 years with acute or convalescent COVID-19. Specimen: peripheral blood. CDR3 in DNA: TGCAGTGCTAGTCGGGAGCCTTTCTTT. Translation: CSASREPFF.